Shown below are 3 T cell receptor beta chains from a single sample sequenced in a study of identical twins. TCRdb ran MiXCR on the 5' RACE reads and lists one entry per CDR3 protein. Counted here are about 190,000 distinct CDR3 sequences, about a sixth occurring once; the ten biggest clones make up 40%. The same data also went into a second study, on T cells expressing NK-cell markers.

The specimen was CD8+ T cells sorted from blood. All receptors come from a woman aged 18-29 years in good health.

This clonotype was observed a handful of times. This chain joins TRBV12-3 or TRBV12-4 and TRBJ2-2; the D gene is possibly TRBD1 (5 bases). Trimming took 8 bases from V and 0 from J, leaving 10 bases between them. This CDR3 has 14 amino acids. CDR3 residues: CASRQIANTGELFF. The CDR3 DNA sequence: TGTGCCAGCCGACAGATCGCGAACACCGGGGAGCTGTTTTTT.

The J gene is TRBJ2-3, the V gene TRBV7-6, with TRBD2 as a possible D gene (6 bases). The germline V gene encodes CDR1 SGHVS and CDR2 FNYEAQ. V was clipped by 5 bases and J by 6 bases, with 18 bases between them. The CDR3 is made up of 15 amino acids. This chain's CDR3 is CASSARWGEGDTQYF. The DNA of the CDR3 is TGTGCCAGCAGCGCCCGGTGGGGGGAAGGGGATACGCAGTATTTT. Based on the CDR3 plus reference TRBV7-6 and TRBJ2-3, the full variable domain is GAGVSQSPRYKVTKRGQDVALRCDPISGHVSLYWYRQALGQGPEFLTYFNYEAQQDKSGLPNDRFSAERPEGSISTLTIQRTEQRDSAMYRCASSARWGEGDTQYFGPGTRLTVL.

This chain connects TRBV7-3 to TRBJ2-2; D gene unclear. Trimming took 1 base from V and 3 from J, leaving 3 bases between them. The CDR3 extends over 13 amino acids. Germline V gene data show CDR1 as SGHTA and CDR2 as FQGTGA. The CDR3 coding sequence is TGTGCCAGCAGCTTAAGAGACACCGGGGAGCTGTTTTTT. Protein product: CASSLRDTGELFF.